The 14 T cell receptor beta chains reported below all come from one sample, sequenced in a study of cytomegalovirus exposure and HLA in healthy donors (dated by TCRdb to about 2017). Receptor amplification or capture employed the immunoSEQ multiplex PCR assay. The multiplex PCR relied on a mix of 60 forward primers for TCR Vbeta segments and 13 reverse primers for TCR Jbeta segments. TCRdb obtained this table from immuneACCESS and retained in-frame rearrangements with V and J assigned. These tables miss some clones; where compared with another copy, unresolved V genes account for less than half of the shortfall, and the remainder is unexplained. This sample holds about 92,000 clones; about four fifths were observed only once. The leading ten clones occupy 5.6% of the sample. Input material: PBMCs. All receptors come from a woman aged 18-29 years in good health and CMV-seropositive.

This chain connects TRBV9 to TRBJ2-1; D may be TRBD2 (6 bases). The V gene's germline CDR1 is SGDLS and CDR2 YYNGEE. The CDR3 contains 17 residues. V was cut by 1 base and J by 0 bases, with 14 bases left in between. The chain's CDR3 is CASSVSVRGSSYNEQFF. The CDR3 nucleotides read TGTGCCAGCAGCGTATCCGTCCGGGGGTCCTCCTACAATGAGCAGTTCTTC.

This clone showed up just once. This chain links TRBV28 with TRBJ1-5; 8 bases are a match to TRBD1. The germline gives CDR1 MDHEN, CDR2 SYDVKM. This CDR3 spans 14 amino acids. The trim removed 6 bases at V and 5 bases at J, leaving 6 bases unmatched. In DNA, the CDR3 is TGTGCCAGCAGGCCTACAGGGGGAGATCAGCCCCAGCATTTT. Its protein product is CASRPTGGDQPQHF.

A few counts support this clone. The rearrangement joins TRBV30 to TRBJ1-4; TRBD1 matches 8 bases. CDR1 is GTSNPN and CDR2 is SVGIG in the germline V gene (reference sequence). This CDR3 has 14 residues. J gave up 8 bases and V 1 base, and 6 bases lay outside the gene matches. The CDR3 is CAWSGRTGWEKLFF. For the CDR3, the DNA is TGTGCCTGGAGTGGACGGACAGGGTGGGAAAAACTGTTTTTT.

V and J are TRBV7-8 and TRBJ2-7; D uncertain. The CDR3 length is 16 residues. The V end lost 1 base, the J end lost 5 bases, and 18 bases lay between the germline ends. Germline lookup yields CDR1 SGHVS and CDR2 FQNEAQ. CDR3 amino acids: CASSLGRTRSFHEQYF. The CDR3 DNA sequence: TGTGCCAGCAGCTTAGGAAGAACACGGAGTTTCCACGAGCAGTACTTC. Using reference TRBV7-8 and TRBJ2-7 for the parts outside the CDR3, the full variable domain is GAGVSQSPRYKVAKRGQDVALRCDPISGHVSLFWYQQALGQGPEFLTYFQNEAQLDKSGLPSDRFFAERPEGSVSTLKIQRTQQEDSAVYLCASSLGRTRSFHEQYFGPGTRLTVT.

This chain uses TRBV5-1 with TRBJ2-5, with 7 positions matching TRBD2. CDR3 length equals 13 residues. J gave up 4 bases and V 4 bases, and 4 bases lay outside the gene matches. CDR1 SGHRS and CDR2 YFSETQ come from the germline V gene. CDR3 DNA sequence: TGCGCCAGCAGCCCGGGGGGAGGAGAGACCCAGTACTTC. This sequence encodes CASSPGGGETQYF.

The chain employs TRBV27 and TRBJ2-7; 7 bases are a match to TRBD1. V lost 4 bases, J lost 3 bases, and 9 bases stayed unmatched. Germline assignment: CDR1 MNHEY and CDR2 SMNVEV (reference sequence). The CDR3 is 15 residues long. The CDR3 DNA reads as TGTGCCAGCAGTTCAGGGGGTATGGCGCGCTACGAGCAGTACTTC. Translated: CASSSGGMARYEQYF.

The chain joins TRBV15 to TRBJ1-1; D unclear. CDR1 and CDR2 (germline): LNHNV, YYDKDF (reference sequence). The CDR3 is 13 residues long. Trimming shortened V by 5 bases and J by 3 bases, and 10 bases separated the two germline ends. This CDR3 is CATSRGMDTEAFF. CDR3 nucleotides: TGTGCCACCAGCCGGGGAATGGACACTGAAGCTTTCTTT.

There are a few counts of this clone. This chain uses TRBV4-1 with TRBJ2-2; the D is unclear. The germline CDR1 and CDR2 sequences are MGHRA and YSYEKL. The V gene lost 4 bases and the J gene lost 4 bases, with 7 bases spanning the gap. This CDR3 is built from 13 residues. CDR3 bases: TGCGCCAGCAGCCCAAGCGTCACCGGGGAGCTGTTTTTT. It translates to CASSPSVTGELFF.

The chain has TRBV7-9 and TRBJ2-7; TRBD1 might be the D (6 bases). The V and J ends lost 0 bases and 3 bases respectively, with 9 bases between them. This CDR3 has 14 amino acids. Germline-derived CDR1 and CDR2 are SEHNR and FQNEAQ (reference sequence). DNA of the CDR3: TGTGCCAGCAGCTTAGCGGGGGCAGGCTACGAGCAGTACTTC. Translating it yields CASSLAGAGYEQYF.

V is TRBV28 and J is TRBJ2-7, with D possibly being TRBD1 (6 bases). Between the trimmed V and J ends, which lost 6 bases and 2 bases, there was a span of 17 bases. This CDR3 contains 15 residues. The germline CDR1 and CDR2 sequences are MDHEN and SYDVKM. The CDR3 region is CASSSQGPTTYEQYF. Here the CDR3 DNA reads TGTGCCAGCAGCTCACAGGGACCCACCACCTACGAGCAGTACTTC.

The gene calls are TRBV18 and TRBJ2-7; D might be TRBD1 (5 bases). V lost 2 bases and J 2 bases, leaving 10 bases between the germline ends. Germline V CDR1 and CDR2: KGHSH, LQKENI. This CDR3 region has 14 residues. This CDR3 is CASSPGQGAYEQYF. In DNA form, the CDR3 reads TGTGCCAGCTCACCAGGTCAGGGTGCCTACGAGCAGTACTTC.

The chain couples TRBV2 to TRBJ1-2; 7 nucleotides align to TRBD1. With 3 bases clipped from V and 0 bases from J, the junction kept 7 bases outside the gene matches. CDR1 is SNHLY and CDR2 is FYNNEI in the germline V gene. There are 16 residues in the CDR3. The CDR3 sequence is CASSEQGVIANYGYTF. CDR3 bases: TGTGCCAGCAGTGAGCAGGGGGTGATAGCTAACTATGGCTACACCTTC.

The chain uses TRBV28 and TRBJ1-1; D may be TRBD1 (6 bases). The germline gives CDR1 MDHEN, CDR2 SYDVKM. With 2 bases removed from V and 4 bases from J, the gap between germline ends came to 11 bases. The CDR3 is made up of 14 amino acids. The CDR3 sequence is CASSLEGGVTEAFF. CDR3 nucleotides: TGTGCCAGCAGTTTAGAAGGGGGGGTCACTGAAGCTTTCTTT.

The chain recombines TRBV9 with TRBJ2-5; 10 positions agree with TRBD2. V lost 0 bases to trimming and J lost 5 bases; unmatched junction nucleotides: 10. The CDR3 has 17 residues. Germline V gene lookup returns CDR1 SGDLS and CDR2 YYNGEE. Here the CDR3 reads CASSVGASGSHLETQYF. The CDR3 bases are TGTGCCAGCAGCGTAGGGGCTAGCGGGAGTCATTTGGAGACCCAGTACTTC. Looking up the rest from reference TRBV9 and TRBJ2-5 gives the full variable domain: DSGVTQTPKHLITATGQRVTLRCSPRSGDLSVYWYQQSLDQGLQFLIQYYNGEERAKGNILERFSAQQFPDLHSELNLSSLELGDSALYFCASSVGASGSHLETQYFGPGTRLLVL.